Judged by abundance, the clone carrying this TCR beta chain is medium-sized (0.01 to 0.1%). What it recognizes is unknown. These data originate in a study of spatial heterogeneity in lung cancer. At the level of the study: A consistent excess of beta-chain over alpha-chain sequences was detected.

The germline CDR1 and CDR2 sequences are MNHEY and SVGEGT. The CDR3 is 14 residues long. V shed 2 bases and J shed 4 bases, with 11 bases lying between them. Study-wide findings and caveats: The study found that expanded intratumoral alpha and beta TCR counts tracked tumor mutation counts. Ubiquitous nonsynonymous mutations were tracked by counts of ubiquitous expanded TCRs, and regional ones by counts of regional expanded TCRs.

In TCRdb, the 5' RACE reads were re-called with MiXCR into one record per CDR3 protein. The sample includes 3,000 or so distinct CDR3 sequences, approximately 13% of them seen just once. Specified time point: sample taken at primary tumor resection. Samples were obtained from about 75 donors, all untreated early-stage non-small cell lung cancer patients. The study sequenced unsorted whole RNA from tumor, nontumor lung or frozen PBMC. The source is a male donor with early-stage non-small cell lung cancer. This specimen consisted of lung tumor tissue, obtained at surgery. The chain employs TRBV6-2 or TRBV6-3 and TRBJ1-2; tentatively, D is TRBD1 (6 bases). CDR3 loop: CASSYGGGSYGYTF. The DNA for the CDR3 is TGTGCCAGCAGTTACGGGGGCGGCAGCTATGGCTACACCTTC.